This note documents a single TCR beta chain sequence. The antigen is unknown. This sample was included in a study of T cell responses to AZD1222 COVID-19 vaccine. Study outcomes and limitations: Recipients of AZD1222 seropositive at baseline numbered only 5 or 6. Two AZD1222 administrations were followed by greater Spike-specific TCR breadth and depth. Donors in the cohort were predominantly white British and more often female, and clonal diversity was possibly underestimated.

Trimming removed 5 bases at V and 6 bases at J, with 11 bases between. This CDR3 is 13 amino acids long. Germline CDR1 is MNHEY and CDR2 is SMNVEV (reference sequence). Here immunoSEQ multiplex PCR was the method, and the copy in TCRdb shows in-frame clones only, minus some. In the table there are approximately 140,000 clones, around 90% of which are singletons. Material: peripheral blood, obtained on day 0 of AZD1222 vaccination. The source is an adult in good health. The gene calls are TRBV27 and TRBJ1-5; D is ambiguous. CDR3 sequence (DNA): TGTGCCAGCAGTCCAACACCTTTTCAGCCCCAGCATTTT. Translation gives CASSPTPFQPQHF.